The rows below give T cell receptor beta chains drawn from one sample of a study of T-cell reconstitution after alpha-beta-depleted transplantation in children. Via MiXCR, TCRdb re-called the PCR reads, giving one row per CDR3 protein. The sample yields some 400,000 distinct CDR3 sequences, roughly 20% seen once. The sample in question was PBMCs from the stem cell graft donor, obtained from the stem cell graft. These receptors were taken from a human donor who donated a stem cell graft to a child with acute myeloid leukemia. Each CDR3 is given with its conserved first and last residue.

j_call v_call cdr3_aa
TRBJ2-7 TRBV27 CASSLSGGIEQYF
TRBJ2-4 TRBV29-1 CSVGDREGIQYF
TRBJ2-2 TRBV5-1 CASNQGSGELFF
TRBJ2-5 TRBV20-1 CSAVDGLAEETQYF
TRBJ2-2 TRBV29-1 CSVDGQGTGELFF
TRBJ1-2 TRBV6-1 CASSPDRGRNYGYTF
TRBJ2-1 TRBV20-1 CSARGSGRATRGAYNEQFF
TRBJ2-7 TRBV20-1 CSARDRTGGLVEQYF
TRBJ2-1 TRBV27 CASSLEGGPHEQFF
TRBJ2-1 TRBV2 CASRRTFLNEQFF
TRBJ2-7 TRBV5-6 CASSGGWDYGYEQYF
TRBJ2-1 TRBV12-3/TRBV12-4 CASSLTNEQFF
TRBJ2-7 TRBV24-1 CATSKDGSYEQYF
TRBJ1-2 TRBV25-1 CAYLGQYGYTF
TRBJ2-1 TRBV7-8 CASSLGMRLAGGSYNEQFF
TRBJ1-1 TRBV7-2 CASSPTGRAFF
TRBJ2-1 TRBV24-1 CATSDFAGTGSYNEQFF
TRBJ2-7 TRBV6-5 CASSYRQVGYEQYF
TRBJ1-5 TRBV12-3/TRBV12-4 CASSRTGDQPQHF
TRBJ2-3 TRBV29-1 CSVDTLLSADTQYF
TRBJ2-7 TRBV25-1 CASSVRGVHEQYF
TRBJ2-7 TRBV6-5 CASSYSGVGYEQYF
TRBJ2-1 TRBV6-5 CASLEPSYNEQFF
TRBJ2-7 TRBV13 CASSLGRGQGNEQYF
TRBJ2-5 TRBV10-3 CAISESGAGISQETQYF
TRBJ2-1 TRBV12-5 CASGLLSEQFF
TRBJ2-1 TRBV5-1 CASRGTGGPNNEQFF
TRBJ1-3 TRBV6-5 CASSYPQDTRSGNTIYF
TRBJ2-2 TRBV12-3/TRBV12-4 CASSSQNTGELFF
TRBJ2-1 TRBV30 CAWSVSYNEQFF
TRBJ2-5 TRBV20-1 CSVPRLAGGPYQETQYF
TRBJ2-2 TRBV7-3 CASSCTRTGELFF
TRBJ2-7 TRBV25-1 CASSEKAGASGRDYPYEQYF
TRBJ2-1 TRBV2 CASSDRSSSLGNEQFF
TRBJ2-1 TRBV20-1 CSARDWLAPYNEQFF
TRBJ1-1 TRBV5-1 CASSLPHNTEAFF
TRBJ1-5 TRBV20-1 CSAVLRAYSNQPQHF
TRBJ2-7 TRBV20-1 CSARHGSGYEQYF
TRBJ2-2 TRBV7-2 CASSLGAANTGELFF
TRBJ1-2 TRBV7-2 CASSLGAGVFGNGYTF
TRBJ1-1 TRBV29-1 CSVVGPGTEAFF